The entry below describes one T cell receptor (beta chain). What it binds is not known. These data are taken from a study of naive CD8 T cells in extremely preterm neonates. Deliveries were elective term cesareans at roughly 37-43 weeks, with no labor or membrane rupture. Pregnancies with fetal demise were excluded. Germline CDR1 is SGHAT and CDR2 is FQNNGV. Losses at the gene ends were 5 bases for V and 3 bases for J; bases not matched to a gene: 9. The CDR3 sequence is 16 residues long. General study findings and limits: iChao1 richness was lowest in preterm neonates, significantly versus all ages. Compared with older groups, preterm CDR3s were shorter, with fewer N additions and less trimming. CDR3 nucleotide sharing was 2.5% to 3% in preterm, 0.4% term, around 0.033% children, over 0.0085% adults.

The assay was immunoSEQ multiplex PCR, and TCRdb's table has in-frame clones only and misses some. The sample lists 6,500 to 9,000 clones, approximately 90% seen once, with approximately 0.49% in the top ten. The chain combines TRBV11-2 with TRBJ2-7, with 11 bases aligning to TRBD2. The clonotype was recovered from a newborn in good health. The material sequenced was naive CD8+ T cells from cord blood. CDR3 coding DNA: TGTGCCAGCAGCGACCCCGGGACTAGCGGATTCTACGAGCAGTACTTC. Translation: CASSDPGTSGFYEQYF.